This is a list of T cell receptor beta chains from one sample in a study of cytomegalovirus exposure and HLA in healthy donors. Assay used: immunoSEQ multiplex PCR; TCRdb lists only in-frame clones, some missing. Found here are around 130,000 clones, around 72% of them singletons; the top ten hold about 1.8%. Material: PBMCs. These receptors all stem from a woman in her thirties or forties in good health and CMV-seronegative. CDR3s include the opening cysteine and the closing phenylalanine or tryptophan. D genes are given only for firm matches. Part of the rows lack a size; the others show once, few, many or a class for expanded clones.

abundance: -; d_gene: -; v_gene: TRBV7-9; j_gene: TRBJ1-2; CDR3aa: CASSRARVYGYTF; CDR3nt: TGTGCCAGCAGCCGTGCGCGAGTCTATGGCTACACCTTC
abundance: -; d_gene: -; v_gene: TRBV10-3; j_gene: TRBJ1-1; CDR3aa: CAISENKRGSTEAFF; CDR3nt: TGTGCCATCAGTGAAAATAAGAGAGGGTCCACTGAAGCTTTCTTT
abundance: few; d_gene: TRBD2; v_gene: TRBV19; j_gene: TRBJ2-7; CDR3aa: CASSGRTSGSVYEQYF; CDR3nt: TGTGCCAGTAGTGGAAGGACTAGCGGGTCCGTCTACGAGCAGTACTTC
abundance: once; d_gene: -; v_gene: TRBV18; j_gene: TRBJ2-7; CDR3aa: CASSPDAGAWDEQYF; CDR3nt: TGTGCCAGCTCCCCAGACGCAGGGGCTTGGGACGAGCAGTACTTC
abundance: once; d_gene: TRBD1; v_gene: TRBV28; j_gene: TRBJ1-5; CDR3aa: CASSLDRDREEANQPQHF; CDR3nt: TGTGCCAGCAGTTTGGACCGGGACAGGGAGGAGGCCAATCAGCCCCAGCATTTT
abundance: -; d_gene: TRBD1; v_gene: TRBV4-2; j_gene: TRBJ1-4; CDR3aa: CASSHRDSSTTNEKLFF; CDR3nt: TGTGCCAGCAGCCACCGGGACAGTTCTACAACTAATGAAAAACTGTTTTTT
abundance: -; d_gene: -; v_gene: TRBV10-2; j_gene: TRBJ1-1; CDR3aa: CASSDQRMLAFF; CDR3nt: TGCGCCAGCAGTGACCAGAGGATGTTAGCTTTCTTT
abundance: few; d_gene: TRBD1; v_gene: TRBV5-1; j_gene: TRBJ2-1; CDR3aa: CASSWGDRGHYEQFF; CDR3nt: TGCGCCAGCAGCTGGGGGGACAGGGGCCATTATGAGCAGTTCTTC
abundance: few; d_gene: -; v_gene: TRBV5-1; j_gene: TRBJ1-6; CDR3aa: CASSLNSGSYNSPLHF; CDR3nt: TGCGCCAGCAGTCTGAATTCCGGGTCCTATAATTCACCCCTCCACTTT
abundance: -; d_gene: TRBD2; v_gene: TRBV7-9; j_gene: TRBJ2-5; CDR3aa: CASSVAGLAGAGSLETQYF; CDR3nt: TGTGCCAGCAGCGTCGCGGGACTAGCGGGAGCGGGTTCCCTAGAGACCCAGTACTTC
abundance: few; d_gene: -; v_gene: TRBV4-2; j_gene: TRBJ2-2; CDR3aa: CASSQGQVTGELFF; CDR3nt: TGTGCCAGCAGCCAAGGACAGGTCACCGGGGAGCTGTTTTTT
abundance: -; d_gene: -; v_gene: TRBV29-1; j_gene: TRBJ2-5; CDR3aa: CSGWGEKTQYF; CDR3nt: TGCTCCGGGTGGGGGGAGAAGACCCAGTACTTC
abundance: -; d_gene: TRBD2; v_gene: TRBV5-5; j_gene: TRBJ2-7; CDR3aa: CASSPGLAVYEQYF; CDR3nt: TGTGCCAGCAGTCCGGGACTAGCAGTCTACGAGCAGTACTTC
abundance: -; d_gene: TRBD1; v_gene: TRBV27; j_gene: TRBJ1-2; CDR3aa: CASSSLGTAYGYTF; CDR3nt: TGTGCCAGCAGTTCCCTGGGGACAGCCTATGGCTACACCTTC
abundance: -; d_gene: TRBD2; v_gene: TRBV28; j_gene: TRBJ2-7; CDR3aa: CASSPNRGSGSSYEQYF; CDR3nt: TGTGCCAGCAGTCCCAACAGGGGTAGCGGGAGTTCCTACGAGCAGTACTTC
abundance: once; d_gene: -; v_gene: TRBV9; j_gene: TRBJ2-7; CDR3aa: CASSVARERSRQYF; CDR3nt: TGTGCCAGCAGCGTAGCCAGGGAACGCTCCAGGCAGTACTTC
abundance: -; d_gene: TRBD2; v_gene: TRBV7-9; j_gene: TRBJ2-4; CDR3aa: CASSLVGAGEGNIQYF; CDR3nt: TGTGCCAGCAGCTTAGTTGGAGCGGGAGAAGGGAACATTCAGTACTTC
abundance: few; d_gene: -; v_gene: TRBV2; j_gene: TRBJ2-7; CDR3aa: CASSEGGRGAYEQYF; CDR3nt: TGTGCCAGCAGTGAAGGGGGCAGGGGGGCCTACGAGCAGTACTTC
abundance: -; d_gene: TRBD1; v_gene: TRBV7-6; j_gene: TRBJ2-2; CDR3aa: CASNGQGAGELFF; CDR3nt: TGTGCCAGCAACGGACAGGGGGCCGGGGAGCTGTTTTTT
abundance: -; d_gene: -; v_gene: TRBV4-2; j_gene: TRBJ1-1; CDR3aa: CASSQDLGTEAFF; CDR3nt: TGTGCCAGCAGCCAAGATCTCGGGACTGAAGCTTTCTTT
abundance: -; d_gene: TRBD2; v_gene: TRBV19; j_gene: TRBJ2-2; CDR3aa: CASSPMGGLAGMNTGELFF; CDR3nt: TGTGCCAGTAGCCCCATGGGGGGACTAGCGGGGATGAACACCGGGGAGCTGTTTTTT
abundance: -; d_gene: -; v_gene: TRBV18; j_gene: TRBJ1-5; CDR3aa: CASSPGQNNQPQHF; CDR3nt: TGTGCCAGCTCACCCGGACAGAACAATCAGCCCCAGCATTTT
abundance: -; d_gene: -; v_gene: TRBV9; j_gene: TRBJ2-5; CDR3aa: CASTKGATGQETQYF; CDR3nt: TGTGCCAGCACCAAAGGGGCGACTGGTCAAGAGACCCAGTACTTC
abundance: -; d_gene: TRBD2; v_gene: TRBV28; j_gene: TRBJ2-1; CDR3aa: CASRGLADEQFF; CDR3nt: TGTGCCAGCAGGGGACTAGCCGATGAGCAGTTCTTC
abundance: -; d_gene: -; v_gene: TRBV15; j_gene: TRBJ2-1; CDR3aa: CATSRDAGNNEQFF; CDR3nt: TGTGCCACCAGCAGAGATGCAGGGAACAATGAGCAGTTCTTC
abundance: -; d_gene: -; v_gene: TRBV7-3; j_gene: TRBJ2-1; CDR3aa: CASSPPTGVDEQFF; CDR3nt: TGTGCCAGCAGCCCACCCACCGGTGTAGATGAGCAGTTCTTC
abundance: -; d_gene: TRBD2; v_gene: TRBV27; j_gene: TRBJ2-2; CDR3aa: CASSISGTSGTSGTGELFF; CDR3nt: TGTGCCAGCAGTATATCCGGGACTAGCGGGACGTCGGGCACCGGGGAGCTGTTTTTT
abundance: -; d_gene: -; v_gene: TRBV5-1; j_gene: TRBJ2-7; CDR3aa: CASSLAGRVDEQYF; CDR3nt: TGCGCCAGCAGCTTGGCGGGCAGGGTAGACGAGCAGTACTTC
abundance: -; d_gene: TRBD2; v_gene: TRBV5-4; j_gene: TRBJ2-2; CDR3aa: CASSLGLAVRGELFF; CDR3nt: TGTGCCAGCAGCTTGGGACTAGCCGTACGCGGGGAGCTGTTTTTT
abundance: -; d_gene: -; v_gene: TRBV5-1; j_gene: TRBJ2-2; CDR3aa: CASSSRYRVGGELFF; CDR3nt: TGCGCCAGCAGCTCGAGATACAGGGTTGGCGGGGAGCTGTTTTTT
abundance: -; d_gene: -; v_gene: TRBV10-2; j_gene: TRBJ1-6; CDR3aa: CASRRTALSSYNSPLHF; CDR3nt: TGCGCCAGCAGAAGGACAGCTTTGAGCTCCTATAATTCACCCCTCCACTTT
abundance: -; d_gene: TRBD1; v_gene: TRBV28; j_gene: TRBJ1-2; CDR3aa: CASSSGTGPYGYTF; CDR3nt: TGTGCCAGCAGCTCCGGGACAGGACCGTATGGCTACACCTTC
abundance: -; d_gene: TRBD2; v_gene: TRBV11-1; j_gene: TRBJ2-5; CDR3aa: CASSFIAGEGETQYF; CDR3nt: TGTGCCAGCAGTTTTATAGCGGGAGAGGGAGAGACCCAGTACTTC
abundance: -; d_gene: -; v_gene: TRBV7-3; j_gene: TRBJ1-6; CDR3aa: CASSLGPGVNSPLHF; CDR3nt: TGTGCCAGCAGTCTTGGGCCAGGTGTTAATTCACCCCTCCACTTT
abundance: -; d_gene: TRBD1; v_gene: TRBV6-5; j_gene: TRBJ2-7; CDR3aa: CASSQLDRAVYEQYF; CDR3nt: TGTGCCAGCAGCCAGCTAGACAGGGCGGTCTACGAGCAGTACTTC
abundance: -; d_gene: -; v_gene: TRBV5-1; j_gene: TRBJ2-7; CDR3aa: CASKARQGTYEQYF; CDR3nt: TGCGCCAGCAAGGCAAGGCAGGGGACCTACGAGCAGTACTTC
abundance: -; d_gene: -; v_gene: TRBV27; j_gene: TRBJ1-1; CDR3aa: CASSLSKGRGYMNTEAFF; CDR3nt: TGTGCCAGCAGTTTATCCAAAGGGAGGGGTTACATGAACACTGAAGCTTTCTTT
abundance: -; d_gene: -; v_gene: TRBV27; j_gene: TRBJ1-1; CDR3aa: CASSLSSALVAFF; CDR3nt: TGTGCCAGCAGTTTATCTAGCGCTCTGGTAGCTTTCTTT
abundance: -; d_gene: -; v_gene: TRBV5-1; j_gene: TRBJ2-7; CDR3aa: CASSLAVGEQYF; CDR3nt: TGCGCCAGCAGCTTGGCCGTGGGCGAGCAGTACTTC
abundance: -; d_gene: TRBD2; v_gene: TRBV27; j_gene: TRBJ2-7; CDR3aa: CASSSWSGAGGQSEQYF; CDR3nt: TGTGCCAGCAGTTCTTGGTCAGGAGCGGGGGGGCAAAGCGAGCAGTACTTC
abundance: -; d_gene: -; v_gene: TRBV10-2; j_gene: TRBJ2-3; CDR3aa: CASRFSANGGDTQYF; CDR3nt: TGCGCCAGCAGGTTTAGCGCAAACGGAGGGGATACGCAGTATTTT
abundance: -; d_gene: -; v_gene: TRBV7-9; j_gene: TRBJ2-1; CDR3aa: CASSSGTSNEQFF; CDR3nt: TGTGCCAGCAGCTCCGGGACTTCCAATGAGCAGTTCTTC
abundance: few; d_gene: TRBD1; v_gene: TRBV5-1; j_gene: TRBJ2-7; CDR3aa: CASSSRTGSSYEQYF; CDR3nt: TGCGCCAGCAGCTCGAGGACAGGCAGCTCCTACGAGCAGTACTTC
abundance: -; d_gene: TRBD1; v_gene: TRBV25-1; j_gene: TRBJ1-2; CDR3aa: CASSAPGQYSGYTF; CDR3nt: TGTGCCAGCAGTGCCCCGGGACAGTACTCTGGCTACACCTTC
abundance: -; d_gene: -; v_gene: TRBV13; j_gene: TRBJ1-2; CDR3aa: CASSLGVAFYGYTF; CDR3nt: TGTGCCAGCAGCTTAGGGGTGGCCTTCTATGGCTACACCTTC
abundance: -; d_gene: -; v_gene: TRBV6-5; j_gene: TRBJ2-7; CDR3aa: CASSLESEGSYEQYF; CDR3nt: TGTGCCAGCAGTTTGGAGAGCGAAGGGAGCTACGAGCAGTACTTC
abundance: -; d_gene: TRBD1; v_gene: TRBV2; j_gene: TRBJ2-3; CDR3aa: CASKGQLGDTQYF; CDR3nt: TGTGCCAGCAAGGGACAGCTCGGCGATACGCAGTATTTT
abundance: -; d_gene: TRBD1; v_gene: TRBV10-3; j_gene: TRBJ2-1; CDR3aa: CATTRDSHYNEQFF; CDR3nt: TGTGCCACCACCCGGGACAGCCATTACAATGAGCAGTTCTTC
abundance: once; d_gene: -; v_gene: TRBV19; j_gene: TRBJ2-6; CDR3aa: CASSIAGANGLTF; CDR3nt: TGTGCCAGTAGTATAGCTGGGGCCAACGGCCTGACTTTC
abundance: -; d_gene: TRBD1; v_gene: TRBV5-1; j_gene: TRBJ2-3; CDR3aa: CASSTRTGGFDTQYF; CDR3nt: TGCGCCAGCAGCACCCGGACAGGGGGATTCGATACGCAGTATTTT
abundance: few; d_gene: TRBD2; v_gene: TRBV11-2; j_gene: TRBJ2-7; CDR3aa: CASSREGTSGIVYEQYF; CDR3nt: TGTGCCAGCAGCAGGGAGGGAACTAGCGGGATAGTCTACGAGCAGTACTTC
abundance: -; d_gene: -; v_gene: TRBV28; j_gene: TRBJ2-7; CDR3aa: CASSHPTGSYEQYF; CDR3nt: TGTGCCAGCAGCCATCCGACAGGCTCCTACGAGCAGTACTTC
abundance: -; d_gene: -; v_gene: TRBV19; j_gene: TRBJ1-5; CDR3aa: CASSIATNQPQHF; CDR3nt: TGTGCCAGTAGTATTGCTACTAATCAGCCCCAGCATTTT
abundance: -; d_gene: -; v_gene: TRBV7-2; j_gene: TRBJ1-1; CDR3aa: CASSRKGDTEAFF; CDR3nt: TGTGCCAGCAGCCGCAAGGGGGATACTGAAGCTTTCTTT
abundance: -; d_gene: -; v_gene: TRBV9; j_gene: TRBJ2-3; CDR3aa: CASSVSLQGGGTQDTQYF; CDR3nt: TGTGCCAGCAGTGTGTCCCTCCAAGGGGGTGGCACACAGGATACGCAGTATTTT
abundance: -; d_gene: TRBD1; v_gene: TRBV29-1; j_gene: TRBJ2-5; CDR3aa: CSAGKTGALQETQYF; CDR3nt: TGCAGCGCAGGCAAGACAGGGGCCCTCCAAGAGACCCAGTACTTC
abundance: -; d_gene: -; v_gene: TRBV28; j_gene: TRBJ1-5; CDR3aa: CASSAGDGQPQHF; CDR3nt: TGTGCCAGCAGTGCAGGGGATGGCCAGCCCCAGCATTTT